This T cell receptor (beta chain) was sequenced in a study of T-cell reconstitution after alpha-beta-depleted transplantation in children. As it was prepared, the TCRbeta library received unique molecular identifiers. TCRdb itself ran the PCR reads through MiXCR, one entry per CDR3 protein. The sample shows around 340,000 distinct CDR3 sequences, about an eighth of them seen only once. Germline loops: CDR1 SEHNR, CDR2 FQNEAQ (reference sequence). The CDR3 loop spans 15 amino acids. The junction had 8 bases not matched to a gene; V was cut back by 8 bases and J by 3 bases. The J gene is TRBJ2-3, the V gene TRBV7-9; 10 positions agree with TRBD1. The source material was PBMCs, sampled from the stem cell graft. The sequence came from a human donor who donated a stem cell graft to a child with Fanconi anemia. The CDR3 is CASGRTGGQTDTQYF. Written as DNA, the CDR3 is TGTGCCAGCGGGAGGACAGGGGGTCAGACAGATACGCAGTATTTT.